This T cell receptor (beta chain) was profiled in a study of OX40 agonist ivuxolimab in advanced cancers. This table comes from immunoSEQ multiplex PCR, and its TCRdb copy is limited to in-frame clones, with some not included. Among approximately 68,000 clones listed, more than 85% were seen once. V shed 1 base and J 6 bases; nucleotides not matched to a gene: 7. This CDR3 region has 15 residues. Per the germline V gene, CDR1 is SGHVS and CDR2 is FQNEAQ. The chain combines TRBV7-8 with TRBJ1-2, with 8 bases aligning to TRBD1. The TCR sequence derives from an adult with an advanced solid tumor such as melanoma, head and neck, liver or kidney cancer. The material sequenced was CD4+ or CD8+ T cells sorted from blood, taken in a trial of the OX40 agonist ivuxolimab. The CDR3 sequence is CASSLVQQGDNGYTF. The CDR3 DNA is TGTGCCAGCAGCTTAGTTCAACAGGGGGATAATGGCTACACCTTC.